The 13 T cell receptor beta chains below come from one sample, sequenced in a study of shared clonotypes between healthy human individuals (TCRdb year 2020). Library generation was performed with the immunoSEQ multiplex PCR assay. In its TCRdb copy, this immuneACCESS table keeps in-frame sequences only and misses some clones. Where compared with another copy, unresolved V genes explain less than half of these, and the others have no known cause. The sample table holds about 520,000 clones, of which 70% to 80% were seen once. The ten largest account for approximately 12% of the sample. The sample was PBMCs. Receptors originate from a woman aged 40 to 50 in good health. Some clones in this sample may be carry-over from other donors' samples.

The rearrangement joins TRBV28 to TRBJ1-5, with D hard to call. Germline V lookup: CDR1 MDHEN, CDR2 SYDVKM. This CDR3 spans 15 amino acids. Trimming removed 0 bases from V and 0 bases from J, with 6 bases in between. The CDR3 nucleotides are TGTGCCAGCAGTTTATGGAGGGTTAGCAATCAGCCCCAGCATTTT. Amino acids: CASSLWRVSNQPQHF.

This clone has more than one count but fewer than ten. The V and J genes are TRBV4-2 and TRBJ2-7; 7 nucleotides align to TRBD1. Germline lookup yields CDR1 LGHNA and CDR2 YNFKEQ. V lost 3 bases and J lost 2; bases outside the gene matches: 4. The CDR3 is 14 amino acids. CDR3 region: CASSHSDRAYEQYF. CDR3 bases: TGTGCCAGCAGCCACAGTGACAGGGCCTACGAGCAGTACTTC.

The chain combines TRBV28 with TRBJ1-2; a possible D gene is TRBD1 (6 bases). Looked up from germline, CDR1 is MDHEN and CDR2 is SYDVKM. Trimming took off 6 bases at V and 4 bases at J, with 12 bases between the two ends. The CDR3 covers 13 residues. DNA for the CDR3: TGTGCCAGCAGGACACAGGGTGTCTATGGCTACACCTTC. This sequence encodes CASRTQGVYGYTF.

This clone was seen a single time. The rearrangement links TRBV27 to TRBJ1-1; 7 nucleotides agree with TRBD1. J lost 5 bases, V lost 1 base, and 10 bases had no gene match. Germline CDR1 and CDR2: MNHEY and SMNVEV (reference sequence). The CDR3 totals 16 residues. The CDR3 loop is CASSLYRDSYGTEAFF. The CDR3 coding sequence is TGTGCCAGCAGTTTATACCGGGACAGCTATGGGACTGAAGCTTTCTTT.

This clone appeared once. This chain links TRBV4-2 with TRBJ2-3, with 13 bases aligning to TRBD2. CDR3 length equals 16 residues. The germline V gene encodes CDR1 LGHNA and CDR2 YNFKEQ. V lost 4 bases to trimming and J lost 4 bases; unmatched junction nucleotides: 5. This CDR3 reads CASSPGTSGNPDTQYF. The CDR3, as DNA: TGTGCCAGCAGCCCCGGGACTAGCGGGAACCCAGATACGCAGTATTTT.

The V and J genes are TRBV28 and TRBJ2-1; 7 bases are shared with TRBD2. J lost 5 bases, V lost 6 bases, and 13 bases had no gene match. Germline loops: CDR1 MDHEN, CDR2 SYDVKM. This CDR3 spans 16 amino acids. In DNA, the CDR3 is TGTGCCAGCAGCCCGCGGGTGGGCGGGAGAAACAATGAGCAGTTCTTC. Residues: CASSPRVGGRNNEQFF.

The gene calls are TRBV5-1 and TRBJ2-4, with D possibly TRBD2 on 5 matching bases. Germline V lookup: CDR1 SGHRS, CDR2 YFSETQ. This CDR3 region has 14 residues. V was shortened by 6 bases and J by 6 bases, with 16 bases between the two germline ends. CDR3 in DNA: TGCGCCAGCACCCCCTGGGAGAGTGGAAACATTCAGTACTTC. Encoded protein: CASTPWESGNIQYF.

The chain recombines TRBV5-1 with TRBJ2-7; no clear D. CDR3 length equals 15 residues. CDR1 and CDR2 (germline): SGHRS, YFSETQ. V was pared by 2 bases and J by 3 bases, with 15 bases between. CDR3 DNA: TGCGCCAGCAGCTTAAACCGGCAGGACCTCTACGAGCAGTACTTC. It translates to CASSLNRQDLYEQYF.

The chain couples TRBV25-1 to TRBJ1-1; D is unclear. Deletions cut 6 bases from V and 1 base from J, with 15 bases between. The CDR3 has 15 residues. The germline V gene encodes CDR1 MGHDK and CDR2 SYGVNS. The CDR3 nucleotides are TGTGCCAGCAGGGGTTCTTGGCAGCAGAACACTGAAGCTTTCTTT. Translated: CASRGSWQQNTEAFF.

The rearrangement links TRBV18 to TRBJ2-6, with D possibly matching TRBD2 (5 bases). This CDR3 spans 15 amino acids. CDR1 is KGHSH and CDR2 is LQKENI in the germline V gene. Trimming cost V 3 bases and J 1 base, with 7 bases left between them. As DNA, the CDR3 is TGTGCCAGCTCACCCCAGCGGTCTGGGGCCAACGTCCTGACTTTC. It codes for CASSPQRSGANVLTF.

This chain joins TRBV11-2 and TRBJ2-7, with 10 bases that match TRBD2. V was pared by 3 bases and J by 0 bases, with 2 bases of the junction left unmatched. The germline V gene has CDR1 SGHAT and CDR2 FQNNGV. CDR3 size: 15 residues. The CDR3 loop reads CASSFTSGVSYEQYF. The CDR3 DNA sequence: TGTGCCAGCAGCTTCACTAGCGGGGTCTCCTACGAGCAGTACTTC.

A single count supports this clone. This chain connects TRBV28 to TRBJ1-5, with D perhaps TRBD1 (6 bases). CDR1 is MDHEN and CDR2 is SYDVKM in the germline V gene. Trimming removed 2 bases from V and 3 bases from J, with 14 bases in between. This CDR3 comprises 16 residues. The CDR3 loop reads CASSLPSGADNQPQHF. The CDR3 DNA sequence: TGTGCCAGCAGTTTACCCTCGGGGGCGGACAATCAGCCCCAGCATTTT.

V and J are TRBV15 and TRBJ2-3; no firm D call. V shed 0 bases and J shed 2 bases, with 3 bases lying between them. Germline CDR1 LNHNV, CDR2 YYDKDF (reference sequence). The CDR3 covers 13 residues. CDR3 DNA sequence: TGTGCCACCAGCAGAGATCACACAGATACGCAGTATTTT. This sequence encodes CATSRDHTDTQYF.